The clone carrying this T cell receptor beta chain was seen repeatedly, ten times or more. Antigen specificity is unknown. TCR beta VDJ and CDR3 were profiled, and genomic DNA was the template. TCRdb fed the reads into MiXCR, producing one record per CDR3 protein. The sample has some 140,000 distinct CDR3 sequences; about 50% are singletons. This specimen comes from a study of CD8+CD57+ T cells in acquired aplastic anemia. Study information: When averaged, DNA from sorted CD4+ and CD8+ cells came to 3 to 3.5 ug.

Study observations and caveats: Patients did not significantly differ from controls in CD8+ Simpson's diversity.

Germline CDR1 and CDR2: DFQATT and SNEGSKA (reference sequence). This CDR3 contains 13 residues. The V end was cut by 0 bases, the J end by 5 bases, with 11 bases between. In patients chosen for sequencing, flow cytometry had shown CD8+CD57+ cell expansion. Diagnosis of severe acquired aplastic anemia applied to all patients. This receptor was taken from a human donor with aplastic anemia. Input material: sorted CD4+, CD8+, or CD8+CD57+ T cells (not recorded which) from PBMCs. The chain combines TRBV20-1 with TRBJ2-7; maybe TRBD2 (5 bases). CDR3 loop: CSARDGSMNEQYF. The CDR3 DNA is TGCAGTGCTAGAGATGGGAGCATGAACGAGCAGTACTTC.